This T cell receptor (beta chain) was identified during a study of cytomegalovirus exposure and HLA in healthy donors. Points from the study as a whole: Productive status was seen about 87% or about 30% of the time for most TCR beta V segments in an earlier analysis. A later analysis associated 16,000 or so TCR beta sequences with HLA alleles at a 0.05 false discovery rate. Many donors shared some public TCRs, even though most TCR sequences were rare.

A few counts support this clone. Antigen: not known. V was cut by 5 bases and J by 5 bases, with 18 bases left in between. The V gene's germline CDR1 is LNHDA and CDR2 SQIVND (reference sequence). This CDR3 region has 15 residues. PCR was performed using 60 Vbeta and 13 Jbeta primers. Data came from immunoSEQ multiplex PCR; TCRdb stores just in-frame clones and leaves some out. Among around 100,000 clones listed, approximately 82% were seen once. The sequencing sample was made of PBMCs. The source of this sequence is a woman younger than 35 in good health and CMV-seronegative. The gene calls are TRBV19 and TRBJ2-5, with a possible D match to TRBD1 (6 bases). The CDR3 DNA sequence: TGTGCCAGTAGTTTGACCCCTACAGGGTCGGAGACCCAGTACTTC. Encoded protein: CASSLTPTGSETQYF.